The source of this T cell receptor (beta chain) is a study of T cell repertoires in cytomegalovirus infection. Regarding the study as a whole: Cumulated frequencies of public TCR beta families served to identify carriers of CMV plus the relevant HLA.

This clonotype was observed a handful of times. What it binds is not known. The CDR3 loop spans 13 amino acids. V lost 0 bases and J 3 bases, leaving 6 bases between the germline ends. Per germline, CDR1 WNHNN and CDR2 SYGVQD (reference sequence). TCRdb processed the reads anew with MiXCR; each CDR3 protein has one entry. The table includes roughly 920,000 distinct CDR3 sequences, 31% detected once. The TCR was taken from a human donor in good health (CMV status not recorded). Some clones in this sample may be carry-over from other donors' samples. This material consisted of cultured CD8+ T cells from PBMCs, taken from culture after CMV antigen stimulation. V usage is TRBV10-1 and J usage is TRBJ2-7; D might be TRBD1 or TRBD2, each matching 5 bases. The CDR3 region is CASSESRGYEQYF. The CDR3 DNA follows: TGCGCCAGCAGTGAGTCGAGGGGCTACGAGCAGTACTTC.